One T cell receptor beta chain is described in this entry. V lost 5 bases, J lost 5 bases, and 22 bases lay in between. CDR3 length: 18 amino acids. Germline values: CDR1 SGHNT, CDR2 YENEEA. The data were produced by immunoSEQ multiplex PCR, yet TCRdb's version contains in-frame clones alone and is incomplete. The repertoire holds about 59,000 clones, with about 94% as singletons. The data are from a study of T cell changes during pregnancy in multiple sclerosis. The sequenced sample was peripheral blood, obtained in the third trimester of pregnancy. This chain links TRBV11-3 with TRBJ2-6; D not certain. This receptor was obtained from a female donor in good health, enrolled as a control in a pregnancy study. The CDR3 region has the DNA TGTGCCAGCAGCAGAAGTACATCTCGACAAAGTCGGGCCAACGTCCTGACTTTC. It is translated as CASSRSTSRQSRANVLTF.